The entry below gives a single T cell receptor (beta chain) sequence along with its context. Its antigen has not been determined. These data come from a study of cytomegalovirus exposure and HLA in healthy donors (dated by TCRdb to 2015 to 2018). About the investigation overall: According to an earlier analysis of a few hundred of the donors, about 179 million T cells yielded some 120 million unique TCR beta sequences and 276 Gb of sequence data. In an earlier analysis of about 590 of the donors, high-throughput TCR beta sequencing was used to judge whether each TCR beta V gene segment behaved as functional or pseudogenic. A separate validation cohort of 90 to 150 different subjects was used in addition to the 666-subject first cohort. Among the roughly 380 genotyped donors, more than 70% belonged to the genetic ancestry cluster associated with self-reported Caucasian donors. Rather than drawing on any new phenotypic data, the later analysis identified candidate immune exposures from TCR beta sequences and the way those sequences occurred across donors. Both class I and class II loci were covered by HLA typing, at four-digit resolution. Because of strong linkage in the cohort, roughly five DR-DQ haplotypes were treated as single units for association and clustering. The number of donors typed differed by locus, with about 620-630 for A, B, C, DRB1 and DQB1, approximately 500 for DQA1, over 600 for DPA1, and approximately 470 for DPB1. Every discovery cohort repertoire had been produced on one sequencing platform. On average, roughly 240,000 unique TCR beta nucleotide sequences were sequenced per donor among about 400 genotyped donors of the cohort, with roughly 18% of those sequences being non-productive. The T cell repertoires of 666 subjects were profiled by immunosequencing and related to cytomegalovirus serostatus. In a later genetic analysis, genome-wide SNP genotypes for 398 of the 666 donors were used, and that subset was treated as a discovery cohort. High-throughput TCR immunosequencing, statistical association of individual TCRs with disease status, and machine learning were combined to predict cytomegalovirus infection status. In a later analysis, previously published TCR beta repertoires from some 640 donors were re-analyzed and high-resolution HLA genotyping was added so that TCR occurrence patterns could be studied. Alongside the repertoire data, information on donor age, sex, ethnicity and CMV serostatus was compiled. An early release covering about 600 HLA-typed donors comprised roughly 300 gigabases of sequencing data and about 90 million unique TCR sequences. The aim of the study was to test whether cataloging public T cell receptors could identify signatures of past pathogen exposure. Points the paper makes about the study in general: Correlated functional status among segregating V segments might be attributable to linkage disequilibrium, but an unknown experimental factor could not be ruled out. In a later analysis, HLA-associated TCR beta chains showed more clonal expansion and lower generation probabilities than non-associated chains that were equally common. A cluster of highly shared sequence variants was judged likely to be a technical artifact of the sequencing pipeline. The classifier was reported to diagnose cytomegalovirus status with high specificity and sensitivity in both the original cohort and the validation cohort. The study listed 164 TCR beta chains as associated with cytomegalovirus. Roughly uniform sequencing depth across donors was assumed in presence/absence analyses, although this assumption may not hold. Most TCR sequences were observed very rarely across donors, whereas some public TCRs were present in many individuals. Strong co-occurrence of HLA alleles, especially DR and DQ, made assigning TCR associations to individual alleles difficult. This cohort had only TCR beta chains sequenced, and the lack of alpha or paired-chain data limited which features could be detected. In an earlier analysis of around 600 of the donors, most TCR beta V segments appeared in productive rearrangements about 87% or about 30% of the time, broadly matching IMGT annotations. Because some donors lacked HLA typing at each locus, the association tests relied only on the typed subset. A later analysis associated around 16,000 TCR beta sequences with specific HLA alleles at a false discovery rate of 0.05. In a later genetic analysis, a missense DCLRE1C variant was associated with V-gene and J-gene trimming of TCR beta chains, and the association was replicated in an independent cohort. In vitro tests confirmed that a few of the cytomegalovirus-associated TCR beta chains recognize cytomegalovirus antigens. According to a later analysis, most CMV-associated TCR beta chains appeared to be HLA-restricted, and the HLA associations seemed to be driven largely by CMV exposure. The only immune exposure information available for the cohort was CMV serostatus. A later analysis found that TCR association rates varied across HLA loci, with DRB1 alleles showing the most associated TCRs and HLA-C alleles the fewest. According to a later analysis, parvovirus B19, influenza, CMV and Epstein-Barr virus appeared linked to several top co-occurrence clusters. It was suggested by the authors that the approach could potentially be generalized to other disease states and immunological phenotypes. A further reported finding was that TCR beta sequences accurately predicted the HLA-A and HLA-B alleles for most subjects in the first cohort. Because counts were too low, roughly 17 rarely observed V segments, including chromosome 9 orphons, were left out of the earlier analysis of 500 to 750 of the donors. According to a later genetic analysis, donors in an Asian-associated ancestry cluster had fewer N-insertions in productive TCRs than the approximately 700-donor mean. Some IMGT-functional V segments, including TRBV6-2 and TRBV6-3, could not be told apart with the 87-base-pair reads, so those segments were excluded.

The library came from the immunoSEQ multiplex PCR assay. The multiplex PCR relied on a mix of 60 forward primers for TCR Vbeta segments and 13 reverse primers for TCR Jbeta segments. Amplification of the CDR3 region of rearranged TCR beta genes was performed with a multiplex PCR assay on genomic DNA. On the Illumina HiSeq System, the amplified TCR beta libraries were sequenced as 87-base-pair reads. In the source study's methods: In a later analysis, roughly 80 million unique TCR beta chains were counted across the 650 to 750 repertoires, and roughly 10 million of these chains were shared by at least two donors. A nearest-neighbor algorithm error-corrected the raw reads and collapsed the reads into unique sequences, merging closely related sequences to remove PCR and sequencing errors. Alignment of CDR3 sequences to IMGT reference sequences was used to assign V, D and J gene segments. For a sequence to be retained, a match of at least six nucleotides was required to both a V gene segment and a J gene segment. Rearrangements were called productive when the CDR3 lacked stop codons and stayed in frame with V and J; all others were non-productive. CDR3 was defined according to IMGT convention as the region running from the second conserved V-encoded cysteine to the conserved J-encoded phenylalanine. In an earlier analysis of around 640 of the donors, sequences lacking an unambiguous match to a single V gene segment were excluded. In an earlier analysis of a few hundred of the donors, V segments were called functional above 56.7% productive rearrangements and were called segregating when the between-donor standard deviation exceeded 5%. To diagnose cytomegalovirus status from the catalog of TCR beta chain sequences, a statistical classification framework was built. In a later analysis, V and J genes were assigned by comparing TCR nucleotide sequences against IMGT/GENE-DB human TR gene sequences. In a later analysis, CDR3 sequences and most-parsimonious VDJ recombination scenarios were assigned using the TCRdist pipeline. In a later analysis, every TCR beta chain was defined by the combination of its CDR3 amino acid sequence and its V-gene family, and reads without a unique V-gene family were dropped. To address suspected cross-contamination and a sequencing artifact, a later analysis removed some 620 highly shared, low-generation-probability nucleotide sequences. In a later analysis, a clonal expansion index for each public chain was calculated from normalized within-repertoire ranks of inferred template counts. In a later analysis, generation probabilities were computed with a VDJ recombination model fitted to out-of-frame rearrangements, and the resulting probabilities were checked against IGoR. In a later analysis, hypergeometric tests were used to score TCR-TCR, TCR-HLA and TCR-CMV co-occurrence, with a repertoire-size bias correction applied to TCR pairs. False discovery rates were estimated in a later analysis by permuting HLA or CMV assignments 20 times. In a later analysis, co-occurring TCRs were grouped with DBSCAN, and TCRdist sequence similarity was added when clustering was performed within HLA-allele-positive subsets. Co-occurrence clustering excluded repertoires with fewer than 30,000 or more than 120,000 public chains, plus five with anomalous nucleotide sharing. This is the immuneACCESS table as TCRdb keeps it, with only in-frame sequences that have V and J called. A part of the clones is gone; compared with another copy, unresolved V genes explain less than half, and the rest is unexplained. The V and J calls and clone size come from that table; D and trimming were worked out from the DNA. The table for this sample lists about 76,000 clones. 5% of the sample is taken by the ten largest.

V has 1 base trimmed and J has 4 bases trimmed; junction bases matching no gene number 3. Reading from cysteine to phenylalanine, the CDR3 counts 15 amino acids. CDR3 DNA only is kept here, 45 bases in frame from base 1. The germline V gene supplies CDR1 SGHNT and CDR2 YENEEA. The cohort consisted of 600 to 750 healthy bone marrow donors. Cohort members were all nominally healthy when sampled, although unrecorded immune exposures were likely present. The donor was CMV seropositive and belonged to the group of some 290 seropositive cohort members. Every donor gave a peripheral blood sample, and the peripheral blood mononuclear cells from that sample were used for TCR beta sequencing. The Qiagen DNeasy Blood Extraction Kit was used to extract genomic DNA from the blood cell samples.

The source material was PBMCs. The V and J genes are TRBV11-3 and TRBJ2-1, with 8 middle bases fitting TRBD1. The clonotype comes from a woman in her 40s in good health and CMV-seropositive. The DNA reads TGTGCCAGCAGCTTAGCGGGACAGGAGTACAATGAGCAGTTCTTC. Translated, this is CASSLAGQEYNEQFF.